This T cell receptor beta chain stems from a study of cytomegalovirus exposure and HLA in healthy donors. Points from the study as a whole: The productive fraction for most TCR beta V segments was about 87% or about 30% in an earlier analysis. A later analysis linked around 15,000 TCR beta sequences to HLA alleles at 0.05 false discovery rate.

This CDR3 spans 14 amino acids. Trimming removed 2 bases from V and 10 bases from J; junction bases left unmatched: 9. The V gene's germline CDR1 is SQVTM and CDR2 ANQGSEA. The PCR contained 60 Vbeta and 13 Jbeta primers. Profiled with immunoSEQ multiplex PCR; TCRdb holds only in-frame clones, not every one. The repertoire holds hundreds of thousands of clones, with around 83% as singletons. About this clone itself: Its antigen is undetermined.

The specimen sequenced was PBMCs. The chain employs TRBV29-1 and TRBJ1-1; 11 bases align to TRBD1. The source is a girl aged 10-17 years in good health and CMV-seronegative. The CDR3 DNA is TGCAGCGTTGAACGAGGACAGGGGGCAATGCCAGCTTTCTTT. It codes for CSVERGQGAMPAFF.